The sequence of this T cell receptor (beta chain) was determined in a study of cytomegalovirus exposure and HLA in healthy donors. Germline trimming cut 4 bases from V and 0 bases from J; bases unmatched to any gene: 7. Per germline, CDR1 SGHRS and CDR2 YFSETQ. The CDR3 spans 16 residues. Points from the study as a whole: There were some V segments, including TRBV6-2 and TRBV6-3, excluded as indistinguishable. Only CMV serostatus was available as immune exposure information.

As to this clone: Its antigen is not known.

The PCR had 60 Vbeta and 13 Jbeta primers. The data were produced by immunoSEQ multiplex PCR, yet TCRdb's version contains in-frame clones alone and is incomplete. The table shows fewer than 200,000 clones, with more than 65% occurring only once. Material: PBMCs. The receptor comes from a woman aged 50 to 60 in good health and CMV-seronegative. The genes are TRBV5-1 and TRBJ2-7, with 10 bases aligning to TRBD1. The chain's CDR3 is CASSRLGQGSSYEQYF. For the CDR3, the DNA is TGCGCCAGCAGCCGATTGGGACAGGGGAGCTCCTACGAGCAGTACTTC.